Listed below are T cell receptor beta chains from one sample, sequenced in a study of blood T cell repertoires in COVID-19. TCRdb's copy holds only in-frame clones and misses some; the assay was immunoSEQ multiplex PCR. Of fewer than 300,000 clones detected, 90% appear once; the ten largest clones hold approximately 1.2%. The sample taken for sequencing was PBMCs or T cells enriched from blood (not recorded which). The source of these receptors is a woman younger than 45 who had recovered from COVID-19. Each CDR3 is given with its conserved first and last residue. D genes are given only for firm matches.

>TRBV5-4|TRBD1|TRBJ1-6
CASSLPTGVNSPLHF
TGTGCCAGCAGCCTACCGACAGGGGTTAATTCACCCCTCCACTTT
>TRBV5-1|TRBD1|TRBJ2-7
CASSLDRGPSYEQYF
TGCGCCAGCAGCCTGGACAGGGGCCCCTCCTACGAGCAGTACTTC
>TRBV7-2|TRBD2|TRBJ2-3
CASSATGGRKGADTQYF
TGTGCCAGCAGCGCTACTGGCGGGAGGAAGGGCGCAGATACGCAGTATTTT
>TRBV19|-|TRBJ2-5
CASSIQTGGETQYF
TGTGCCAGTAGTATTCAGACAGGCGGGGAGACCCAGTACTTC
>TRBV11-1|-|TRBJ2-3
CASSRGDTQYF
TGTGCCAGCAGCAGGGGAGATACGCAGTATTTT
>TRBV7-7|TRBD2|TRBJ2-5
CASSGAGGLRETQYF
TGTGCTAGCAGCGGAGCGGGAGGGTTGAGAGAGACCCAGTACTTC
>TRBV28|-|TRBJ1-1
CAGMGTPNTEAFF
TGTGCCGGCATGGGGACACCGAACACTGAAGCTTTCTTT
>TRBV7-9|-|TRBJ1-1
CASSFGKNTEAFF
TGTGCCAGCAGCTTCGGTAAGAACACTGAAGCTTTCTTT
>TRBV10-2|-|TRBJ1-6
CASRPNRNSPLHF
TGCGCCAGCAGGCCAAACAGAAATTCACCCCTCCACTTT
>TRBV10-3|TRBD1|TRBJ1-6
CAIAGTGRTDSPLHF
TGTGCCATCGCCGGGACAGGGAGAACGGATTCACCCCTCCACTTT
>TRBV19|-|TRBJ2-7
CASSHREPYEQYF
TGTGCCAGTAGCCACAGGGAACCCTACGAGCAGTACTTC
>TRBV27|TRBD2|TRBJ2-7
CASSRRTSGLPKVEYEQYF
TGTGCCAGCAGTCGACGGACTAGCGGGCTCCCGAAGGTTGAGTACGAGCAGTACTTC
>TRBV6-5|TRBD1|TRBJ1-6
CAIRDRDGYNSPLHF
TGTGCCATCAGGGACAGGGACGGCTATAATTCACCCCTCCACTTT
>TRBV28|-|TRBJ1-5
CASSYVERLGSNQPQHF
TGTGCCAGCAGTTATGTAGAGCGGTTAGGGAGCAATCAGCCCCAGCATTTT
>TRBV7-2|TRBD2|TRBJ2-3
CASSLTSGTDTQYF
TGTGCCAGCAGCTTGACTAGCGGTACAGATACGCAGTATTTT
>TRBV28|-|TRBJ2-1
CASSLLDNEQFF
TGTGCCAGCAGTTTACTTGACAATGAGCAGTTCTTC
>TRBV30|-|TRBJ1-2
CAWRATSGGYTF
TGTGCCTGGAGGGCGACATCCGGTGGCTACACCTTC